These T cell receptor beta chains were read from a single sample in a study of cytomegalovirus exposure and HLA in healthy donors. Here immunoSEQ multiplex PCR was the method, and the copy in TCRdb shows in-frame clones only, minus some. The sample consists of 130,000 to 150,000 clones, 89% of them appearing once. The material sequenced was PBMCs. These receptors were collected from a woman younger than 35 in good health and CMV-seropositive. Both conserved end residues are part of each CDR3. The D gene is left open where the match is weak. Expanded clones are given a class, and other clones once, few, many or no size at all.

abundance	v_gene	len	d_gene	j_gene	CDR3aa	CDR3nt
once	TRBV10-1	15	.	TRBJ2-5	CASSEGGAQQETQYF	TGCGCCAGCAGTGAAGGGGGGGCGCAGCAAGAGACCCAGTACTTC
.	TRBV18	16	.	TRBJ2-7	CASSPRVSLAGDEQYF	TGTGCCAGCTCACCGAGGGTTAGTTTGGCGGGCGACGAGCAGTACTTC
.	TRBV7-3	16	TRBD2	TRBJ2-1	CASSPGGLAPTLEQFF	TGTGCCAGCAGCCCGGGGGGACTAGCGCCCACTCTGGAGCAGTTCTTC
.	TRBV28	13	.	TRBJ2-1	CASSLRGPNEQFF	TGTGCCAGCAGTTTAAGAGGGCCCAATGAGCAGTTCTTC
once	TRBV6-5	14	.	TRBJ1-1	CATGGGRANTEAFF	TGTGCCACGGGTGGGGGCAGGGCTAACACTGAAGCTTTCTTT
.	TRBV7-9	16	TRBD1	TRBJ1-5	CASSLLGTGGNQPQHF	TGTGCCAGCAGCTTATTGGGGACAGGGGGCAATCAGCCCCAGCATTTT
.	TRBV5-4	15	.	TRBJ2-5	CASSPGGGRGETQYF	TGTGCCAGCAGCCCAGGCGGGGGCCGCGGAGAGACCCAGTACTTC
.	TRBV6-6	15	TRBD1	TRBJ1-2	CASSTQGGWDYGYTF	TGTGCCAGCAGTACTCAGGGGGGCTGGGACTATGGCTACACCTTC
.	TRBV4-3	15	TRBD1	TRBJ2-1	CASSQEGTGLNEQFF	TGCGCCAGCAGCCAAGAAGGGACAGGGCTTAATGAGCAGTTCTTC
.	TRBV5-6	15	TRBD2	TRBJ2-7	CASSSGLPGGYEQYF	TGTGCCAGCAGCTCTGGCCTGCCCGGGGGGTACGAGCAGTACTTC
.	TRBV5-6	14	TRBD1	TRBJ1-2	CASSVAQGQDGYTF	TGTGCCAGCAGCGTTGCCCAGGGACAGGATGGCTACACCTTC
medium-sized	TRBV19	15	TRBD2	TRBJ2-1	CASSKTSGGPVEQFF	TGTGCCAGTAGTAAGACTAGCGGGGGGCCCGTTGAGCAGTTCTTC
.	TRBV4-1	15	TRBD1	TRBJ2-7	CASSPTGTGLYEQYF	TGCGCCAGCAGCCCCACGGGGACAGGCCTCTACGAGCAGTACTTC
.	TRBV9	15	TRBD2	TRBJ2-1	CASSSTSGVAREQFF	TGTGCCAGCAGCTCGACTAGCGGGGTTGCAAGGGAGCAGTTCTTC
.	TRBV5-6	12	.	TRBJ1-1	CASSLDRIGAFF	TGTGCCAGCAGCCTAGACAGAATCGGGGCTTTCTTT
.	TRBV4-3	15	.	TRBJ2-2	CASSQDGGTTGELFF	TGCGCCAGCAGCCAAGATGGGGGGACGACCGGGGAGCTGTTTTTT
once	TRBV6-5	14	TRBD2	TRBJ2-7	CASSRLAGDYEQYF	TGTGCCAGCAGTCGACTAGCGGGAGACTACGAGCAGTACTTC
.	TRBV30	16	.	TRBJ1-5	CAWTGRGWEGNQPQHF	TGTGCCTGGACAGGTCGGGGTTGGGAGGGCAATCAGCCCCAGCATTTT
.	TRBV5-8	15	.	TRBJ1-3	CASSLYAGGRNTIYF	TGTGCCAGCAGCTTGTACGCGGGGGGCAGAAACACCATATATTTT
.	TRBV6-5	15	TRBD2	TRBJ2-1	CASSYGTRNYNEQFF	TGTGCCAGCAGTTACGGGACTAGAAATTACAATGAGCAGTTCTTC
.	TRBV5-4	17	TRBD2	TRBJ2-7	CASSLATVGGSSYEQYF	TGTGCCAGCAGCTTGGCCACGGTGGGGGGGAGCTCCTACGAGCAGTACTTC
.	TRBV6-1	13	.	TRBJ2-5	CASSWTAPETQYF	TGTGCCAGCAGCTGGACAGCCCCTGAGACCCAGTACTTC
.	TRBV25-1	15	TRBD2	TRBJ2-3	CASSWAGGSTDTQYF	TGTGCCAGCAGTTGGGCGGGGGGAAGCACAGATACGCAGTATTTT
.	TRBV2	15	TRBD1	TRBJ1-1	CASNKDRGLNTEAFF	TGTGCCAGCAACAAGGACAGGGGCCTGAACACTGAAGCTTTCTTT
.	TRBV7-2	15	.	TRBJ2-3	CASSPLPPVTDTQYF	TGTGCCAGCAGCCCCCTCCCACCAGTTACAGATACGCAGTATTTT
.	TRBV5-1	17	.	TRBJ1-2	CASSLSQGHPYGYGYTF	TGCGCCAGCAGCTTGAGCCAGGGTCATCCCTATGGCTATGGCTACACCTTC
.	TRBV10-3	16	.	TRBJ1-3	CAITEGRANSGNTIYF	TGTGCCATCACGGAGGGGAGGGCCAACTCTGGAAACACCATATATTTT
.	TRBV5-6	16	.	TRBJ2-5	CASSSLGRIIQETQYF	TGTGCCAGCAGCTCCCTGGGGCGCATTATCCAAGAGACCCAGTACTTC
.	TRBV5-1	15	TRBD1	TRBJ2-1	CASQDPGQGYNEQFF	TGCGCCAGCCAAGACCCGGGACAGGGCTACAATGAGCAGTTCTTC
.	TRBV7-2	14	.	TRBJ1-6	CASSQTGSNSPLHF	TGTGCCAGCAGCCAGACAGGCAGCAATTCACCCCTCCACTTT
.	TRBV5-4	17	TRBD2	TRBJ2-3	CASSFPGLAGLTDTQYF	TGTGCCAGCAGCTTCCCAGGACTAGCGGGGTTGACAGATACGCAGTATTTT
.	TRBV2	13	.	TRBJ1-2	CVGHRASDYGYTF	TGTGTGGGGCACAGGGCAAGCGACTATGGCTACACCTTC
.	TRBV6-1	13	.	TRBJ2-7	CASSIEAAYEQYF	TGTGCCAGTTCTATTGAGGCGGCCTACGAGCAGTACTTC
many	TRBV7-6	17	.	TRBJ2-2	CASSLPSEGANTGELFF	TGTGCCAGCAGCCTCCCGTCGGAGGGTGCGAACACCGGGGAGCTGTTTTTT
.	TRBV4-1	16	TRBD1	TRBJ1-2	CASSQDDRGQIYGYTF	TGCGCCAGCAGCCAAGACGACAGGGGGCAGATCTATGGCTACACCTTC
.	TRBV9	16	.	TRBJ2-3	CASSAQPGLITDTQYF	TGTGCCAGCAGCGCCCAACCGGGACTGATAACAGATACGCAGTATTTT
.	TRBV18	17	.	TRBJ1-6	CASSPRVGSGVDSPLHF	TGTGCCAGCTCACCAAGAGTCGGATCAGGGGTGGATTCACCCCTCCACTTT
.	TRBV18	14	.	TRBJ2-1	CASSPWTTYNKQFF	TGTGCCAGCTCACCATGGACTACCTACAATAAGCAGTTCTTC
many	TRBV6-5	13	TRBD1	TRBJ1-1	CASSLQGATEAFF	TGTGCCAGCAGTTTACAGGGGGCCACTGAAGCTTTCTTT
.	TRBV2	15	TRBD2	TRBJ2-3	CASSDGGGQRDTQYF	TGTGCCAGCAGTGACGGGGGGGGGCAGAGAGATACGCAGTATTTT
.	TRBV28	16	TRBD1	TRBJ1-1	CASRLPRTGSNTEAFF	TGTGCCAGCAGACTACCTAGGACAGGATCGAACACTGAAGCTTTCTTT
.	TRBV6-6	13	.	TRBJ1-2	CASSPPRGEGYTF	TGTGCCAGCAGCCCCCCTCGGGGGGAAGGCTACACCTTC
.	TRBV2	15	.	TRBJ2-7	CASSEDTVRPYEQYF	TGTGCCAGCAGTGAAGATACAGTGAGACCCTACGAGCAGTACTTC
.	TRBV10-2	16	.	TRBJ2-7	CASSESRVAAGYEQYF	TGCGCCAGCAGTGAGTCCCGCGTAGCGGCTGGCTACGAGCAGTACTTC
once	TRBV9	15	.	TRBJ2-7	CASSVQEGAAYEQYF	TGTGCCAGCAGCGTTCAGGAGGGGGCCGCCTACGAGCAGTACTTC
few	TRBV16	14	TRBD1	TRBJ1-6	CASSPSGTASPLHF	TGTGCCAGCAGCCCCTCCGGGACAGCCTCACCCCTCCACTTT
.	TRBV4-1	15	TRBD1	TRBJ1-1	CASSPRGQGNTEAFF	TGCGCCAGCAGCCCCAGGGGACAGGGGAACACTGAAGCTTTCTTT
.	TRBV5-1	16	TRBD1	TRBJ1-1	CASSPGTGEANPEAFF	TGCGCCAGCAGCCCGGGGACAGGGGAAGCTAACCCTGAAGCTTTCTTT
once	TRBV11-2	17	.	TRBJ1-1	CASSLRYPGTPNTEAFF	TGTGCCAGCAGCTTAAGGTACCCCGGGACACCGAACACTGAAGCTTTCTTT
.	TRBV7-9	18	TRBD2	TRBJ2-1	CASSFGVRLAGTYNEQFF	TGTGCCAGCAGCTTTGGAGTCAGACTAGCGGGGACCTACAATGAGCAGTTCTTC
.	TRBV28	15	TRBD1	TRBJ1-6	CASRTQWDSNSPLHF	TGTGCCAGCAGAACCCAGTGGGACAGCAATTCACCCCTCCACTTT
few	TRBV5-1	14	TRBD1	TRBJ1-6	CASSLGTGDSPLHF	TGCGCCAGCAGCTTGGGGACAGGGGATTCACCCCTCCACTTT
.	TRBV5-4	15	.	TRBJ1-1	CASSFGGQQNTEAFF	TGTGCCAGCAGCTTTGGAGGACAGCAGAACACTGAAGCTTTCTTT
.	TRBV14	17	TRBD1	TRBJ1-2	CASSQNYRGTGGDGYTF	TGTGCCAGCAGCCAAAATTATCGAGGGACAGGGGGCGATGGCTACACCTTC
.	TRBV28	14	TRBD1	TRBJ2-7	CASSPDRASYEQYF	TGTGCCAGCAGTCCGGACAGGGCCTCCTACGAGCAGTACTTC